This TCR beta chain derives from a study of T cells in Graves' hyperthyroidism and ophthalmopathy. Whole-study results and caveats: The model's output predicted ophthalmopathy at a median of about 6.5 months prior to onset.

A few counts support this clonotype. The antigen remains undetermined. RNA transcripts yielded amplified TCR beta CDR3 regions. When the TCR CDR3 underwent first-round RT-PCR, the HTBI primer set was used. TCRdb re-derived calls from the multiplex PCR reads in MiXCR, one entry per CDR3 protein. The sample carries about half a million distinct CDR3 sequences, 20% recorded once. The CDR3 runs 16 residues. CDR1 and CDR2 (germline): SGHAT, FQNNGV. Trimming took 5 bases from V and 4 from J; bases not matched to a gene: 9. The receptor comes from a man younger than 35 with Graves' hyperthyroidism. The rearrangement uses TRBV11-2 and TRBJ2-2; 8 bases agree with TRBD1. The sequencing input was blood. The CDR3 DNA follows: TGTGCCAGCAGCCACGGGACAGGCGCGGGCACCGGGGAGCTGTTTTTT. Its translation is CASSHGTGAGTGELFF. Variable domain in full (rest from reference TRBV11-2 and TRBJ2-2): EAGVAQSPRYKIIEKRQSVAFWCNPISGHATLYWYQQILGQGPKLLIQFQNNGVVDDSQLPKDRFSAERLKGVDSTLKIQPAKLEDSAVYLCASSHGTGAGTGELFFGEGSRLTVL.